This T cell receptor beta chain was sequenced during a study of cytomegalovirus exposure and HLA in healthy donors (dated by TCRdb to about 2017). For context, the study as a whole: A later analysis indicated that the 130 or so validation repertoires were generated on the platform also employed for the 670 or so repertoires of the first cohort. The study aimed to test whether signatures of past pathogen exposure could be identified by cataloging public T cell receptors. Along with the roughly 700-subject first cohort, a separate validation cohort of over a hundred different subjects was used. To predict cytomegalovirus infection status, the study combined high-throughput TCR immunosequencing, statistical association of individual TCRs with disease status, and machine learning.

Separate from the approximately 700-subject first cohort, the validation cohort of 90 to 150 subjects was the group to which the donors belonged. Paper-wide results and their limitations: In the study, about 150 TCR beta chains were listed as associated with cytomegalovirus. Cytomegalovirus status was reported to be diagnosed by the classifier with high specificity and sensitivity in both the original and validation cohorts. The validation cohort had no HLA typing available for a later analysis, so co-occurrence within that cohort was assessed over all 130 or so repertoires. The authors suggested that the approach could potentially be generalized to other disease states and immunological phenotypes. A few of the identified cytomegalovirus-associated TCR beta chains were confirmed in vitro to be specific for cytomegalovirus antigens. While some public TCRs were present in many individuals, most TCR sequences turned up only very rarely across donors. A later analysis found that TCRs clustered in the first cohort also tended to co-occur in the 100 to 150 validation repertoires, with 94% of cluster scores above 0.

V gives up 0 bases and J gives up 0 bases, and the segment between their germline ends measures 3 bases. The CDR3, cysteine through phenylalanine, is 15 amino acids long. Only the CDR3 region is kept as DNA, spanning 45 bases read in frame from base 1. From a lookup of the germline V gene, CDR1 and CDR2 are MNHEY and SVGAGI. This clone occurred a few times. The specificity of this receptor is unknown. No base-level quality is on record; no much larger clone is a single base apart. Preparation of the library involved the immunoSEQ multiplex PCR assay. On the study's bioinformatics: A statistical classification framework was built to diagnose cytomegalovirus status from the catalog of TCR beta chain sequences. This is the immuneACCESS table as TCRdb keeps it, with only in-frame sequences that have V and J called. A part of the clones is gone; compared with another copy, unresolved V genes explain less than half, and the rest is unexplained. That table supplies the V and J calls and clone size; D and trimming were determined from the DNA. This sample has 200,000 to 250,000 clones in its table, and roughly 84% of those were observed once. Roughly 2% of the sample lies in the top ten.

Sequenced material: PBMCs. The sequence was collected from a woman under 30 in good health and CMV-seropositive. The chain is made from TRBV6-5 and TRBJ2-6; the D gene is unclear. This receptor has the CDR3 CASSYSASGANVLTF. The DNA is as follows: TGTGCCAGCAGTTACTCGGCCTCTGGGGCCAACGTCCTGACTTTC.